This entry lists 24 T cell receptor beta chains sequenced from one sample in a study of regulatory dendritic cells for organ transplantation. Here immunoSEQ multiplex PCR was the method, and the copy in TCRdb shows in-frame clones only, minus some. The sample lists fewer than 50,000 clones; 75% to 95% were seen once. Input material: naive CD8+ T cells from blood. The subset was: CD45RA+ naive T cells. The receptors stem from a human donor in good health.

This rearrangement joins TRBV4-2 to TRBJ1-1; 7 bases agree with TRBD1. The V gene end was trimmed by 4 bases and the J gene end by 0 bases; junction bases not matched to a gene: 8. The CDR3 spans 16 residues. The germline V gene has CDR1 LGHNA and CDR2 YNFKEQ. The CDR3 DNA sequence: TGTGCCAGCAGCCCCCAACGGACAGGACTGAACACTGAAGCTTTCTTT. It translates to CASSPQRTGLNTEAFF.

V gene TRBV11-2 combines with J gene TRBJ2-7; the D is unclear. The CDR3 loop spans 12 amino acids. Trimming removed 4 bases at V and 4 bases at J, with 8 bases between. Germline loops: CDR1 SGHAT, CDR2 FQNNGV. CDR3 coding DNA: TGTGCCAGCAGCTCCAGTCGGTACGAGCAGTACTTC. It is translated as CASSSSRYEQYF.

The rearrangement links TRBV18 to TRBJ1-1; D uncertain. Germline V CDR1 and CDR2: KGHSH, LQKENI. This CDR3 comprises 14 residues. Trimming cost V 3 bases and J 1 base, with 9 bases left between them. CDR3 nucleotide sequence: TGTGCCAGCTCACCTCTGACTGAGAACACTGAAGCTTTCTTT. Its translation: CASSPLTENTEAFF.

The gene calls are TRBV30 and TRBJ2-3; no clear D gene. Germline V gene lookup returns CDR1 GTSNPN and CDR2 SVGIG (reference sequence). The CDR3 has 13 amino acids. V was shortened by 0 bases and J by 6 bases, with 10 bases between the two germline ends. CDR3 sequence reads: CAWSVRLGDTQYF. Written as DNA, the CDR3 is TGTGCCTGGAGTGTACGTCTAGGGGATACGCAGTATTTT.

This clone was seen a few times. The rearrangement uses TRBV11-2 and TRBJ1-1; D uncertain. This CDR3 spans 13 amino acids. The V end was cut by 1 base, the J end by 12 bases, with 15 bases between. Germline values: CDR1 SGHAT, CDR2 FQNNGV. The CDR3 protein is CASSLAEVLLTFF. DNA of the CDR3: TGTGCCAGCAGCTTAGCTGAGGTTCTGCTGACTTTCTTT.

The chain links TRBV6-5 to TRBJ2-2, with D unresolved. V was trimmed by 0 bases and J by 0 bases, leaving 5 bases between them. This CDR3 has 15 amino acids. CDR1 and CDR2 (germline): MNHEY, SVGAGI. In DNA, the CDR3 is TGTGCCAGCAGTTACTCGATCGCGAACACCGGGGAGCTGTTTTTT. It yields the protein CASSYSIANTGELFF.

This chain uses TRBV4-3 with TRBJ2-3; 8 bases match TRBD2. The germline CDR1 and CDR2 sequences are LGHNA and YSLEER. This CDR3 region has 15 residues. With V trimmed by 4 bases and J by 0 bases, 3 bases remained unmatched. The CDR3 spells CASSPLAGSTDTQYF. CDR3 nucleotides: TGCGCCAGCAGCCCATTAGCGGGGAGCACAGATACGCAGTATTTT.

This clone was observed a handful of times. The chain has TRBV30 and TRBJ1-1; D is ambiguous. CDR1 GTSNPN and CDR2 SVGIG come from the germline V gene (reference sequence). Between the trimmed V and J ends, which lost 0 bases and 1 base, there was a span of 9 bases. This CDR3 has 14 amino acids. DNA of the CDR3: TGTGCCTGGAGTGTACCTCGAGAGAACACTGAAGCTTTCTTT. As protein: CAWSVPRENTEAFF.

This chain uses TRBV5-4 with TRBJ2-7, with 8 bases aligning to TRBD1. Looked up from germline, CDR1 is SGHNT and CDR2 is YYREEE (reference sequence). The V and J ends lost 2 bases and 0 bases, in that order; junction bases with no gene match: 10. The CDR3 consists of 17 residues. CDR3 coding DNA: TGTGCCAGCAGCTTCCGGAACAGGGGGGTTAGCTCCTACGAGCAGTACTTC. Translating it yields CASSFRNRGVSSYEQYF.

The chain links TRBV11-1 to TRBJ2-5, with a tentative D call TRBD2 (5 bases). Germline loops: CDR1 SGHAT, CDR2 FQDESV (reference sequence). This CDR3 contains 15 residues. The V gene lost 1 base and the J gene lost 5 bases, with 14 bases spanning the gap. DNA for the CDR3: TGTGCCAGCAGCTTAGGCGGAGGTGGAGTCGAGACCCAGTACTTC. This translates into CASSLGGGGVETQYF.

The chain links TRBV6-5 to TRBJ2-7; D is uncertain. The CDR3 contains 11 residues. Trimming cost V 10 bases and J 4 bases, with 11 bases left between them. Per the germline V gene, CDR1 is MNHEY and CDR2 is SVGAGI. CDR3 DNA sequence: TGTGCCAACGACGATCAGTACGAGCAGTACTTC. Protein: CANDDQYEQYF.

This clone has only one observation. This sequence joins TRBV5-1 and TRBJ2-5; weak D call: TRBD1 (5 bases). CDR3 length equals 14 residues. The germline V gene encodes CDR1 SGHRS and CDR2 YFSETQ. Trimming cost V 0 bases and J 6 bases, with 12 bases left between them. This CDR3 is CASSLEGIVKTQYF. The CDR3 bases are TGCGCCAGCAGCTTGGAGGGGATTGTAAAGACCCAGTACTTC.

This chain connects TRBV30 to TRBJ2-1, with no clear D. The CDR3 has 13 residues. The V end lost 1 base, the J end lost 6 bases, and 10 bases lay between the germline ends. In germline, CDR1 is GTSNPN, CDR2 SVGIG (reference sequence). The DNA for the CDR3 is TGTGCCTGGAGTGATCGTTGGGTCAATGAGCAGTTCTTC. Protein: CAWSDRWVNEQFF.

J is TRBJ1-2 and V is TRBV28, with TRBD1 as a possible D gene (5 bases). Trimming took off 3 bases at V and 4 bases at J, with 9 bases between the two ends. The germline V gene encodes CDR1 MDHEN and CDR2 SYDVKM. The CDR3 length is 13 residues. CDR3 bases: TGTGCCAGCAGTTTCAGGGTCCTCTATGGCTACACCTTC. Its protein is CASSFRVLYGYTF.

The rearrangement links TRBV7-9 to TRBJ2-3; the D is unclear. Trimming took off 6 bases at V and 2 bases at J, with 12 bases between the two ends. The CDR3 extends over 14 amino acids. From germline, CDR1 is SEHNR and CDR2 FQNEAQ (reference sequence). In DNA, the CDR3 is TGTGCCAGCAGTATACCTCCTCACACAGATACGCAGTATTTT. Protein: CASSIPPHTDTQYF.

The V call is TRBV29-1, the J call TRBJ2-7, with a tentative D call TRBD1 (5 bases). Germline V gene data show CDR1 as SQVTM and CDR2 as ANQGSEA. Trimming took 7 bases from V and 2 from J, leaving 21 bases between them. CDR3 length equals 15 residues. Here the CDR3 reads CSAVGPGRLTYEQYF. DNA of the CDR3: TGCAGCGCCGTGGGTCCAGGGCGCCTTACCTACGAGCAGTACTTC.

The genes are TRBV7-2 and TRBJ1-3, with D maybe TRBD1 (6 bases). The CDR3 runs 17 residues. CDR1 and CDR2 from the germline V gene are SGHTA and FQGNSA. V was pared by 4 bases and J by 1 base, with 17 bases between. DNA for the CDR3: TGTGCCAGCAGCTCACCAAGGGGGTTTTATTCTGGAAACACCATATATTTT. Protein: CASSSPRGFYSGNTIYF. Full variable domain (rest looked up from reference TRBV7-2 and TRBJ1-3): GAGVSQSPSNKVTEKGKDVELRCDPISGHTALYWYRQSLGQGLEFLIYFQGNSAPDKSGLPSDRFSAERTGGSVSTLTIQRTQQEDSAVYLCASSSPRGFYSGNTIYFGEGSWLTVV.

The chain couples TRBV7-8 to TRBJ2-7; 8 nucleotides line up with TRBD1. The germline gives CDR1 SGHVS, CDR2 FQNEAQ. The CDR3 is 15 amino acids. With 5 bases clipped from V and 3 bases from J, the junction kept 9 bases outside the gene matches. In DNA form, the CDR3 reads TGTGCCAGCAGCACCAGACAGGGGTTGGGCTACGAGCAGTACTTC. It encodes CASSTRQGLGYEQYF.

This rearrangement joins TRBV7-3 to TRBJ2-1; the D is unclear. V lost 2 bases and J 7 bases, leaving 15 bases between the germline ends. The CDR3 extends over 15 amino acids. Germline V gene sequence: CDR1 SGHTA, CDR2 FQGTGA. The CDR3: CASSLGPYVPNEQFF. The CDR3 region has the DNA TGTGCCAGCAGCTTAGGACCATATGTTCCGAATGAGCAGTTCTTC. Combining the CDR3 with reference TRBV7-3 and TRBJ2-1 gives the whole variable domain GAGVSQTPSNKVTEKGKYVELRCDPISGHTALYWYRQSLGQGPEFLIYFQGTGAADDSGLPNDRFFAVRPEGSVSTLKIQRTERGDSAVYLCASSLGPYVPNEQFFGPGTRLTVL.

The chain uses TRBV19 and TRBJ1-1, with D unclear. The V end lost 1 base, the J end lost 1 base, and 7 bases lay between the germline ends. Germline lookup yields CDR1 LNHDA and CDR2 SQIVND (reference sequence). The CDR3 totals 14 residues. The CDR3 sequence is CASSIGWENTEAFF. In DNA, the CDR3 is TGTGCCAGTAGTATAGGTTGGGAGAACACTGAAGCTTTCTTT.

The chain combines TRBV21-1 with TRBJ2-3; the table's D call TRBD1 went unverified against the DNA. TRBV21-1 is classified as a pseudogene. CDR3 length equals 18 residues. Here the CDR3 reads CASSKASQGHFQRDTQYF. The CDR3 DNA is TGTGCCAGCAGCAAAGCCTCCCAGGGTCATTTCCAGCGAGATACGCAGTATTTT.

The chain carries TRBV6-5 and TRBJ2-7; 8 nucleotides match TRBD2. Trimming removed 6 bases from V and 7 bases from J; junction bases left unmatched: 11. The CDR3 is 14 residues long. Germline CDR1 and CDR2: MNHEY and SVGAGI. The CDR3 region has the DNA TGTGCCAGCAGGCCCAACGGGGGGGCGGAAGAGCAGTACTTC. Protein sequence: CASRPNGGAEEQYF.

The chain is built from TRBV7-9 and TRBJ2-1; no definite D call. Per germline, CDR1 SEHNR and CDR2 FQNEAQ (reference sequence). Trimming cost V 4 bases and J 0 bases, with 10 bases left between them. The CDR3 extends over 15 amino acids. Here the CDR3 reads CASSSGESSYNEQFF. In nucleotides, the CDR3 is TGTGCCAGCAGCTCCGGTGAGAGCTCCTACAATGAGCAGTTCTTC.

As to this clone: The sample holds other DNA sequences that translate to the same CDR3. V usage is TRBV9 and J usage is TRBJ1-1; D gene ambiguous. Per the germline V gene, CDR1 is SGDLS and CDR2 is YYNGEE. V was cut by 0 bases and J by 3 bases, with 6 bases left in between. The CDR3 covers 13 residues. CDR3 DNA sequence: TGTGCCAGCAGCGTAGGGGGAGACACTGAAGCTTTCTTT. It encodes CASSVGGDTEAFF.